Sequencing of this T cell receptor beta chain was carried out in a study of blood T cell repertoires in COVID-19. Study information: Donors in the United States, Italy and Spain gave samples during acute or convalescent COVID-19.

CDR1 KGHSH and CDR2 LQKENI come from the germline V gene. This CDR3 spans 16 amino acids. V lost 0 bases and J lost 6, with 17 bases in between. As processed by the authors: For nucleated cells, counts were estimated from reference gene primer amplification. The table came from immunoSEQ multiplex PCR; TCRdb's copy has only in-frame clones and leaves some out. D and trimming come from the DNA, and the V and J calls and clone size come from that table. The sample holds about 250,000 clones, roughly 85% seen once. Within 2 weeks before study entry, exposed participants met a COVID-19 case. The chain recombines TRBV18 with TRBJ1-2, with D hard to call. The sequencing sample was made of PBMCs or T cells enriched from blood (not recorded which). This sequence originates from a woman aged 40 to 50 who had been exposed to COVID-19. CDR3 in DNA: TGTGCCAGCTCACCACCGAGAGGGAAGGCGATCGATGGCTACACCTTC. Its translation is CASSPPRGKAIDGYTF.